Each of the 7 T cell receptor beta chains below was sequenced from the same sample in a study of cytotoxic CD8 clonotypes in ibrutinib-treated CLL. Here immunoSEQ multiplex PCR was the method, and the copy in TCRdb shows in-frame clones only, minus some. In the table there are about 97,000 clones, more than 70% of which are singletons. The sample consisted of PBMCs, taken after 24 months of ibrutinib treatment. These receptors all come from a human donor with chronic lymphocytic leukemia.

This clone was picked up one time. This chain connects TRBV19 to TRBJ2-3; D ambiguous. Germline lookup yields CDR1 LNHDA and CDR2 SQIVND (reference sequence). Trimming shortened V by 7 bases and J by 1 base, and 9 bases separated the two germline ends. The CDR3 totals 13 residues. DNA of the CDR3: TGTGCCAGTATAATTACCGGCACAGATACGCAGTATTTT. Amino acids: CASIITGTDTQYF.

The chain is built from TRBV4-1 and TRBJ2-1, with D perhaps TRBD1 (6 bases). This CDR3 comprises 17 residues. Trimming took off 1 base at V and 5 bases at J, with 18 bases between the two ends. Germline V gene sequence: CDR1 MGHRA, CDR2 YSYEKL. CDR3 protein: CASSQGAGPGGNNEQFF. The CDR3 bases are TGCGCCAGCAGCCAAGGAGCAGGGCCTGGGGGCAACAATGAGCAGTTCTTC.

The chain carries TRBV7-3 and TRBJ1-6, with 9 bases that match TRBD1. Germline loops: CDR1 SGHTA, CDR2 FQGTGA. The CDR3 is 14 residues long. Germline trimming cut 5 bases from V and 9 bases from J; bases unmatched to any gene: 5. The CDR3 coding sequence is TGTGCCAGCAGCCTGGACAGGGGAAGTTCACCCCTCCACTTT. Translation gives CASSLDRGSSPLHF. The variable domain in full, with the rest retrieved from reference TRBV7-3 and TRBJ1-6, is GAGVSQTPSNKVTEKGKYVELRCDPISGHTALYWYRQSLGQGPEFLIYFQGTGAADDSGLPNDRFFAVRPEGSVSTLKIQRTERGDSAVYLCASSLDRGSSPLHFGNGTRLTVT.

This clone has more than one count but fewer than ten. The chain recombines TRBV5-1 with TRBJ1-4; 7 nucleotides agree with TRBD1. V gave up 4 bases and J gave up 0 bases; unmatched junction bases: 6. Germline V gene sequence: CDR1 SGHRS, CDR2 YFSETQ. The CDR3 contains 16 residues. The CDR3 nucleotides read TGCGCCAGCAGCCCCGGGACAGTTGCAACTAATGAAAAACTGTTTTTT. Amino acids: CASSPGTVATNEKLFF.

The V gene is TRBV28, the J gene TRBJ2-3; a weak D match, TRBD1 (6 bases). This CDR3 is 15 amino acids long. Per the germline V gene, CDR1 is MDHEN and CDR2 is SYDVKM. Trimming stripped 6 bases from V and 6 bases from J, with 19 bases between. CDR3: CASSKLGGFPDTQYF. CDR3 DNA sequence: TGTGCCAGCAGCAAGCTAGGGGGTTTTCCCGATACGCAGTATTTT.

The V gene is TRBV19, the J gene TRBJ2-7; the D is unclear. CDR1 is LNHDA, CDR2 SQIVND, per germline (reference sequence). The CDR3 loop spans 16 amino acids. The germline V and J ends were trimmed by 0 bases and 3 bases, with 15 bases remaining between them. The CDR3 loop is CASSIDSPDGYYEQYF. Written as DNA, the CDR3 is TGTGCCAGTAGTATAGATTCCCCCGACGGGTACTACGAGCAGTACTTC.

The count of this clone is one. The CDR3 bases are TGCGCCAGCAGTGAGTCTGAGCTAGGGACGGATGAGCAGTACTTC. This codes for CASSESELGTDEQYF. The genes are TRBV10-1 and TRBJ2-7; D is perhaps TRBD1 or TRBD2 (5 bases each). V lost 0 bases to trimming and J lost 7 bases, with 16 bases between them. In germline, CDR1 is WNHNN, CDR2 SYGVQD (reference sequence). This CDR3 contains 15 residues.